A single T cell receptor (beta chain) is shown here with its context. This clone's antigen is unknown. Base qualities were left out, and no much larger clone turns up one base away. The germline V end is reduced by 5 bases and the J end by 2 bases; junction bases left unmatched: 5. CDR3 length: 14 amino acids, cysteine to phenylalanine. The sequence is cut down to CDR3 DNA, 42 bases in frame from base 1. CDR1 and CDR2 (SGHTA, FQGNSA) derive from the germline V gene. This record comes from a study of T cell responses to AZD1222 COVID-19 vaccine (dated by TCRdb to the early 2020s). About the investigation overall: TCR sequencing covered some 250 trial participants: 200 to 210 given two doses of AZD1222 and approximately 26 given two doses of MenACWY control vaccine. Enrollment into the trials was organized by age into subgroups of 18-55, 56-69 and 70-plus years, and those subgroups contained roughly 160, 29 and 62 TCR-sequenced participants, respectively.

The CDR3 regions of human TCRbeta chains were subjected to immunosequencing. On the authors' methods: Repertoire TCRs were checked for matches against a reference library of SARS-CoV-2-specific TCRs that had been generated using the MIRA antigen-specificity platform. Breadth was defined as the fraction of unique TCRs that were SARS-CoV-2-associated, and depth was defined as the fraction of total T cells that were SARS-CoV-2-associated. Using the MIRA data, each spike-specific TCR was assigned both to the spike region to which the TCR was reactive and to a CD4 or CD8 class. Log10-transformed breadth and depth values were compared by one-way ANOVA with Sidak's multiple comparisons tests. TCRdb obtained this table from immuneACCESS and retained in-frame rearrangements with V and J assigned. These tables miss some clones; where compared with another copy, unresolved V genes account for less than half of the shortfall, and the remainder is unexplained. The V and J calls and clone size are taken from that table; D and trimming were inferred from the DNA. The sample records tens of thousands of clones, over 75% of which are singletons. The ten largest make up around 3.6% of the sample.

What the authors observed across the whole study: After two AZD1222 doses, both the breadth and the depth of spike-specific TCRs were significantly higher than at day 0 and than in MenACWY recipients. Because no day 14 peak-response samples were available, repertoires were characterized only after the peak T cell response. Conclusions about previously exposed vaccinees are limited because only six or seven AZD1222 recipients were SARS-CoV-2 seropositive at baseline. Participants were mostly white British, with more females than males. The authors suggested clonal diversity may have been underestimated. The 56-69-year group was small, and its depth increase did not reach significance, likely because of low power. Epitopes outside the regions mutated in the B.1.351 and B.1.1.7 variants were reportedly recognized by nearly half of the unique spike-specific TCRs. The vaccine-associated CD4 TCRs covered the entire spike protein, and the dominant responses fell in regions 160-218 and 743-854.

The sample's time point, from its label and the paper: about 28 days (+/-7) after the second vaccine dose. Because spike-specific TCR depth and breadth did not differ between the two schedules, AZD1222 recipients who got a second dose at roughly 4 weeks were pooled with those who got a second dose at roughly 12 weeks. The vaccinee samples were drawn from two UK trials, COV001 and COV002, one of which was a single-blind randomized controlled phase 2/3 trial testing AZD1222 (ChAdOx1 nCoV-19) in healthy adults. For TCRbeta chain sequencing, PBMC samples were collected from trial participants at day 0 and at day 28 after the second dose.

The receptor's source is an adult who received the AZD1222 COVID-19 vaccine. The sequencing used peripheral blood, collected 28 days after the second AZD1222 dose. The chain is assembled from TRBV7-2 and TRBJ1-1; TRBD1 lines up with 7 middle nucleotides. CDR3 reads: CASSPGQANTEAFF. Here is the DNA: TGTGCCAGCAGCCCCGGACAGGCAAACACTGAAGCTTTCTTT.